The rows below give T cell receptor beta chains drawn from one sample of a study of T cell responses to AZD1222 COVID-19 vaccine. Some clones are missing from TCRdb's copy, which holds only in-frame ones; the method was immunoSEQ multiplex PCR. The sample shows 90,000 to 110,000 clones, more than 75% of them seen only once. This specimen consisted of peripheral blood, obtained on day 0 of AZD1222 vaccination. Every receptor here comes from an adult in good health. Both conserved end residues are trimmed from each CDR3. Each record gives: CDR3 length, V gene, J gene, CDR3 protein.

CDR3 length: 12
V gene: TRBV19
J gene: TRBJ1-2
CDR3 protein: ASARTGGNYGYT

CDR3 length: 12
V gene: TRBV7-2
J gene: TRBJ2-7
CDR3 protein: ASSFSRSSYEQY

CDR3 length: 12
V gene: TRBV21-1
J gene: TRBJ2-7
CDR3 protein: ASSRTGVSYEQY

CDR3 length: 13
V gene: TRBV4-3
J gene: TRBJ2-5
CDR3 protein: ASSQTTSGQETQY

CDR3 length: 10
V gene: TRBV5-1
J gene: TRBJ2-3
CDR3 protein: ASSSNADTQY

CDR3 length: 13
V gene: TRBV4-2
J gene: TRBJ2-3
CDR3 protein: ASSQAGLAGDTQY

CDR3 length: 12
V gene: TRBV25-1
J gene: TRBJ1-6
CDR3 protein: ASSARQGTSPLH

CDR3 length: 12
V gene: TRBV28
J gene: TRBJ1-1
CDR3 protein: ASSLPGPNTEAF

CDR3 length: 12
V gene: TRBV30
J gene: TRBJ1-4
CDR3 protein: AWRGQPVGEKLF

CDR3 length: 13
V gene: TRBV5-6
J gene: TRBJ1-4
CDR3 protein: ASSLGHSTNEKLF

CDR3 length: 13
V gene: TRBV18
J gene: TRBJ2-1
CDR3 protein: ASSLSGSIYNEQF

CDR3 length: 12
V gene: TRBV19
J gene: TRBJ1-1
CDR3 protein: ATSRRTGDTEAF

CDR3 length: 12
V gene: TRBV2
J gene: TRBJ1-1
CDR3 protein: ASSEGQGGTEAF

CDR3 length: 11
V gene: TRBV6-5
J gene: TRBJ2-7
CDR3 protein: ASRRLAGTEQY

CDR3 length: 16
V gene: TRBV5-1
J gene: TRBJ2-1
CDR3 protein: ASSQTLASGGAYNEQF

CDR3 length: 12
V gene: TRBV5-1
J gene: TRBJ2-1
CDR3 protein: ASSKGEGGGRQF

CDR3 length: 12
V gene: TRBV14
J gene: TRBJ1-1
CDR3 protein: ASSPRTGGTEAF

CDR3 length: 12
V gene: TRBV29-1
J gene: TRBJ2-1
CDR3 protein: SVEGLAGGDEQF

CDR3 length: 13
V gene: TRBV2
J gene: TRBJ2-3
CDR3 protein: ASGLLAPGTDTQY

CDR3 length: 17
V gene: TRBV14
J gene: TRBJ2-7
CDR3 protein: ASSQDRRQGVVQSYEQY

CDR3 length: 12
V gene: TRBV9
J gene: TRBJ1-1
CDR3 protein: ASSRGATNTEAF

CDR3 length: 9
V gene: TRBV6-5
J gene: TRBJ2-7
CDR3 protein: ASGTSYEQY

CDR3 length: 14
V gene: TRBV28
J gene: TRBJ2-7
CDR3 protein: ASSPWGGALSSGQY

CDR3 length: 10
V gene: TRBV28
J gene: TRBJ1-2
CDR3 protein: ASSPPGEGYT

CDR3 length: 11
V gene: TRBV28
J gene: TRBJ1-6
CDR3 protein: ASSLSGNSPLH

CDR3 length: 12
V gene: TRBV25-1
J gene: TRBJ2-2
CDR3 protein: ASSEMGNTGELF